One T cell receptor beta chain is described in this entry. Its antigen remains undetermined. Per-base quality was not reported, and no clone a single base away is much larger than it. The library was prepared using the immunoSEQ multiplex PCR assay. T cell repertoires were profiled by deep sequencing of rearranged TCR beta loci, alongside multiparametric flow cytometry. Entries here come from immuneACCESS through TCRdb and include only in-frame sequences with V and J called. Some clones fail to appear in such tables; in the studies checked, an unresolved V gene covers under half of the shortfall, and the cause of the remainder is unknown. The sample table shows tens of thousands of clones, and approximately 92% are seen once. Approximately 19% of the sample is taken by the ten largest. This sample is drawn from a study of lymphopenia after photon versus proton radiotherapy (dated by TCRdb to between 2018 and 2021). In the study overall: Photon and proton radiation therapy were compared by the study for their immunological effects in patients with gastrointestinal tumors who developed high-grade lymphopenia. The study was designed to characterize how the impact on the immune system differs between the two radiation modalities. The roughly 21 patients in the cohort had gastrointestinal tumors, were treated with either photon or proton therapy, and subsequently developed lymphopenia.

From a lookup of the germline V gene (reference sequence), CDR1 and CDR2 are SEHNR and FQNEAQ. Trimming takes 5 bases off V and 3 bases off J; junction bases not matched to a gene: 12. The CDR3 measures 16 amino acids from cysteine to phenylalanine. The only DNA kept is the CDR3, 48 bases in frame from the first base. On the study overall, not on this receptor specifically: After the lymphocyte count nadir, repertoires from photon-treated patients showed oligoclonal expansion, particularly of CD8+ Temra cells, and this expansion drove the decline in diversity. Across the cohort, an inverse correlation was found between a larger post-nadir drop in TCR diversity and overall survival time among patients who died. The survival association was assessed only in patients who died, and the authors presented better survival with proton therapy as a possibility rather than a demonstrated result. Proton-treated patients stayed relatively stable during treatment, while photon-treated patients lost naive T cells and TCR diversity and gained effector/memory populations.

This sequence originates from a woman in her thirties or forties with cholangiocarcinoma. Sequencing used peripheral blood, obtained from a patient treated with photon-based radiotherapy. The chain uses TRBV7-9 and TRBJ2-5; 7 bases in between match TRBD1. The CDR3 region reads CASSPWTGPKEETQYF. The DNA is TGTGCCAGCAGCCCCTGGACAGGACCTAAGGAAGAGACCCAGTACTTC. Reference TRBV7-9 and TRBJ2-5 genes cover what lies past the CDR3, so the full variable domain is DTGVSQNPRHKITKRGQNVTFRCDPISEHNRLYWYRQTLGQGPEFLTYFQNEAQLEKSRLLSDRFSAERPKGSFSTLEIQRTEQGDSAMYLCASSPWTGPKEETQYFGPGTRLLVL.